Shown below are 15 T cell receptor beta chains from a single sample sequenced in a study of prognosis after radiotherapy for stage I lung cancer. Starting from genomic DNA, TCR beta CDR3 was amplified through two-round multiplex PCR. Initially, in first-round PCR, primers specific to each TRBV and TRBJ gene were used. TCRdb reprocessed the multiplex PCR reads via MiXCR and lists one record per CDR3 protein. The table records roughly 30,000 distinct CDR3 sequences, roughly 52% of them present only once. Sequences were derived from PBMCs, sampled before or after stereotactic body radiation therapy (not recorded which). The receptors stem from a donor aged 50 or older with non-small cell lung cancer.

In this sample, this clonotype turned up many times. The chain employs TRBV9 and TRBJ2-7, with 9 nucleotides matching TRBD1. This CDR3 has 16 amino acids. From germline, CDR1 is SGDLS and CDR2 YYNGEE. J gave up 3 bases and V 2 bases, and 9 bases lay outside the gene matches. The CDR3 is CASSVGTGSFYYEQYF. DNA for the CDR3: TGTGCCAGCAGCGTGGGGACAGGGTCATTCTACTACGAGCAGTACTTC.

The chain has TRBV20-1 and TRBJ1-3; 8 bases map to TRBD1. The CDR3 is made up of 19 amino acids. CDR1 DFQATT and CDR2 SNEGSKA come from the germline V gene (reference sequence). J lost 3 bases, V lost 2 bases, and 18 bases had no gene match. CDR3 in DNA: TGCAGTGCTAGAAGCGCGAGAATGACAGGGGAAAAGTGTGGAAACACCATATATTTT. It specifies CSARSARMTGEKCGNTIYF.

This clonotype was counted once. One base away lies a much larger clone, so this may be a sequencing read error. The chain links TRBV15 to TRBJ2-5, with 7 positions matching TRBD1. The V and J ends lost 3 bases and 4 bases, in that order; junction bases with no gene match: 5. This CDR3 comprises 14 residues. CDR1 and CDR2 (germline): LNHNV, YYDKDF (reference sequence). As DNA, the CDR3 is TGTGCCACCAGCAGGAGACAGGGAGTAGAGACCCAGTACTTC. This encodes CATSRRQGVETQYF.

A word on this clonotype: One end of the junction fails to match germline, which may point to a read error. The chain has TRBV9 and TRBJ2-7; D gene ambiguous. The germline V gene encodes CDR1 SGDLS and CDR2 YYNGEE. The CDR3 is 15 amino acids. The CDR3: CASSVASGPLYDQYF. The CDR3 coding sequence is TGCGCCAGCAGCGTAGCATCTGGGCCTCTCTACGATCAGTACTTC.

There are many counts of this clonotype. The V gene is TRBV28, the J gene TRBJ1-2, with 8 bases lining up with TRBD1. The J segment lost 5 bases and the V segment lost 3 bases, leaving 5 bases of the junction unmatched. The CDR3 length is 14 residues. Germline V gives CDR1 MDHEN, CDR2 SYDVKM. In DNA, the CDR3 is TGTGCCAGCAGTTTCGGACAGGGAAGGTATGGCTACACCTTC. Protein: CASSFGQGRYGYTF.

This chain links TRBV20-1 with TRBJ1-1, with D possibly TRBD1 on 6 matching bases. The CDR3 covers 14 residues. Germline V gene data show CDR1 as DFQATT and CDR2 as SNEGSKA (reference sequence). Trimming took off 6 bases at V and 8 bases at J, with 22 bases between the two ends. CDR3 sequence (DNA): TGCAGTGCCTCTAGGGGGGCAGGCCTGTCAGAAGCTTTCTTT. This gives the protein CSASRGAGLSEAFF.

The V gene is TRBV5-1, the J gene TRBJ2-2; perhaps TRBD2 as D (6 bases). V was clipped by 4 bases and J by 4 bases, with 17 bases between them. Germline loops: CDR1 SGHRS, CDR2 YFSETQ. The length of the CDR3 is 16 residues. CDR3 loop: CASSQTTSGCTGELFF. DNA for the CDR3: TGCGCCAGCAGCCAAACGACTAGTGGGTGCACCGGGGAGCTGTTTTTT.

This clonotype was detected ten times or more. The V and J genes are TRBV6-1 and TRBJ1-5; D is ambiguous. This CDR3 is 15 amino acids long. Germline CDR1 and CDR2: MNHNS and SASEGT. Trimming shortened V by 4 bases and J by 2 bases, and 12 bases separated the two germline ends. The CDR3 protein is CASSGRGFGNQPQHF. In nucleotides, the CDR3 is TGTGCCAGCAGTGGGCGAGGGTTTGGCAATCAGCCCCAGCATTTT.

Of note for this clonotype: With a far larger clone one base away, a read error is the likely cause. No DNA is shown, since the ends of the CDR3 on it are uncertain; the CDR3 is the one TCRdb lists. This chain connects TRBV6-1 to TRBJ2-1; the listed D gene, TRBD2, was not tested against the DNA. The V gene's germline CDR1 is MNHNS and CDR2 SASEGT. Including both end residues, the CDR3 is 15 amino acids long. This CDR3 reads CASILAGGIQNEQFF.

This clonotype was observed many times. V is TRBV29-1 and J is TRBJ1-2; D might be TRBD1 (5 bases). The CDR3 is 12 residues long. Germline lookup yields CDR1 SQVTM and CDR2 ANQGSEA. Trimming took 4 bases from V and 4 from J, leaving 10 bases between them. CDR3 sequence (DNA): TGCAGCGTTGGACAGCTCGTCTATGGCTACACCTTC. Protein sequence: CSVGQLVYGYTF.

With regard to this clonotype: It differs at one base from a far larger clone, so likely a read error. The V gene is TRBV2, the J gene TRBJ2-2, with unresolved D. The V and J ends lost 6 bases and 4 bases respectively, with 12 bases between them. The CDR3 consists of 14 residues. Germline lookup yields CDR1 SNHLY and CDR2 FYNNEI. CDR3 residues: CASRFNVGTGELFF. The CDR3 DNA sequence: TGTGCCAGCAGATTTAACGTCGGCACCGGGGAGCTGTTTTTT.

This clonotype was observed many times. The chain uses TRBV11-2 and TRBJ1-1; D call uncertain. CDR1 SGHAT and CDR2 FQNNGV come from the germline V gene. Trimming left V 5 bases short and J 5 bases short, with 12 bases between. The CDR3 runs 13 residues. CDR3 nucleotides: TGTGCCAGCAGCCCAGCTGGTGGGACTGAAGCTTTCTTT. Its protein product is CASSPAGGTEAFF. Drawing the rest from reference TRBV11-2 and TRBJ1-1, the complete variable domain is EAGVAQSPRYKIIEKRQSVAFWCNPISGHATLYWYQQILGQGPKLLIQFQNNGVVDDSQLPKDRFSAERLKGVDSTLKIQPAKLEDSAVYLCASSPAGGTEAFFGQGTRLTVV.

This clonotype was observed a handful of times. A far bigger clonotype differs at one base, so this is likely a read error. The chain combines TRBV6-1 with TRBJ2-7; a weak D match, TRBD2 (6 bases). The V end was cut by 5 bases, the J end by 6 bases, with 38 bases between. This CDR3 contains 21 residues. CDR1 MNHNS and CDR2 SASEGT come from the germline V gene. In DNA, the CDR3 is TGTGCCAGCAGTTACCTCTCACCGGAGGGCATGGGGAGTAGAAAAGGGTCCGAGCAGTACTTC. Translating gives CASSYLSPEGMGSRKGSEQYF.

The chain has TRBV10-3 and TRBJ1-6; maybe TRBD1 (5 bases). The CDR3 is 15 residues long. Per germline, CDR1 ENHRY and CDR2 SYGVKD. Between the trimmed V and J ends, which lost 4 bases and 7 bases, there was a span of 14 bases. The CDR3 reads CAISVKGDVNSPLHF. CDR3 DNA: TGTGCCATCAGTGTTAAAGGGGATGTGAATTCACCCCTCCACTTT.

The V and J genes are TRBV6-2 or TRBV6-3 and TRBJ2-1; D may be TRBD1 or TRBD2 (5 bases each). CDR3 size: 16 residues. The ends were cut back, 9 bases at V and 9 bases at J, with 27 bases in the middle. Germline loops: CDR1 MNHEY, CDR2 SVGEGT. For the CDR3, the DNA is TGTGCCAGTAGTGAGGGGTGGCTAGCTTCTAGATGTGAGCAGTTCTTC. The encoded protein is CASSEGWLASRCEQFF.